This is a list of T cell receptor beta chains from one sample in a study of Graves' ophthalmopathy and Graves' hyperthyroidism. TCRdb re-analysed the multiplex PCR reads in MiXCR, keeping a single row per CDR3 protein. Counted here are approximately 500,000 distinct CDR3 sequences, about 15% occurring once; the ten biggest clones make up about 9.4%. The sequencing sample was made of blood. The receptors stem from a woman in her 30s with Graves' ophthalmopathy. Each CDR3 is given with its conserved first and last residue. D genes are given only for firm matches. Rows give clone size only sometimes, using once, few, many, or a class for an expanded clone.

v_gene	d_gene	abundance	j_gene	CDR3nt	CDR3aa
TRBV5-1	-	many	TRBJ2-5	TGCGCCAGCATGTGGAGTGGCGGGAACCGCGGGGAGACCCAGTACTTC	CASMWSGGNRGETQYF
TRBV20-1	TRBD1	few	TRBJ1-2	TGCAGTGCTAGAGTTGACAGGGAGGGTGGCTACACCTTC	CSARVDREGGYTF
TRBV12-3/TRBV12-4	TRBD1	many	TRBJ2-7	TGTGCCAGCAGTCTAACAGGGGCCACCTACGAGCAGTACTTC	CASSLTGATYEQYF
TRBV27	-	many	TRBJ2-2	TGTGCCAGCAGTTTGGCGCGGACGAACACCGGGGAGCTGTTTTTT	CASSLARTNTGELFF
TRBV11-3	-	few	TRBJ2-5	TGTGCCAGCAGCATAAACAGGGAAGAAGAGACCCAGTACTTC	CASSINREEETQYF
TRBV6-5	TRBD1	many	TRBJ1-2	TGTGCCAGCAGTTCCAGGGGGCACCTCTATGGCTACACCTTC	CASSSRGHLYGYTF
TRBV6-1	TRBD1	few	TRBJ1-1	TGTGCCAGCAGCCCCCGGCTGACAGGGTACACTGAAGCTTTCTTT	CASSPRLTGYTEAFF
TRBV25-1	-	few	TRBJ2-5	TGTGCCAGCAGTGACCTGGACAGAGCCCAAGAGACCCAGTACTTC	CASSDLDRAQETQYF
TRBV9	-	-	TRBJ2-5	TGTGCCAGCAGCGGAGGCGGGTGGGGCTGGGAGACCCAGTACTTC	CASSGGGWGWETQYF
TRBV12-3/TRBV12-4	-	many	TRBJ2-5	TGTGCCAGCAGTCACACGCTAGCCACTCCGGTCTTC	CASSHTLATPVF
TRBV14	-	many	TRBJ1-3	TGTGCCAGCAGCCGGGCCAGCTCTGGAAACACCATATATTTT	CASSRASSGNTIYF
TRBV13	-	many	TRBJ1-6	TGTGCCAGCAGCTTAGGCCTACCGGATAGCTCCTATAATTCACCCCTCCACTTT	CASSLGLPDSSYNSPLHF
TRBV25-1	TRBD2	many	TRBJ2-2	TGTGCCAGCGCGCCGTTAAGCGGGGGGACCACCGGGGAGCTGTTTTTT	CASAPLSGGTTGELFF
TRBV25-1	-	many	TRBJ1-2	TGTGCCAGCAGATCAGACAGGAACTATGGCTACACCTTC	CASRSDRNYGYTF
TRBV13	TRBD1	few	TRBJ1-2	TGTGCCAGCAGCCTATTGGACAGGGCGCCCTTTGGCTACACCTTC	CASSLLDRAPFGYTF
TRBV6-1	-	many	TRBJ2-5	TGTGCCAGCAGCCCCGGCGGCACCGGGCAGACCCAGTACTTC	CASSPGGTGQTQYF
TRBV29-1	-	few	TRBJ1-5	TGCAGCGTCGCCGGGGGATCCCCTTTGGAGCCCCAGCATTTT	CSVAGGSPLEPQHF
TRBV2	-	many	TRBJ1-1	TGTGCCAGCAGTGAAGCAGTATTGCGAACTGAAGCTTTCTTT	CASSEAVLRTEAFF
TRBV7-8	-	many	TRBJ2-7	TGTGCCAGCAGCACGACAGTCTACGAGCAGTACTTC	CASSTTVYEQYF
TRBV29-1	TRBD1	many	TRBJ1-1	TGCAGCGCAAGGGGACAGGGAGGCACTGAAGCTTTCTTT	CSARGQGGTEAFF
TRBV28	-	many	TRBJ1-1	TGTGCCAGCAGTTTAGACGCCCTCCGGGAAGCTTTCTTT	CASSLDALREAFF
TRBV6-1	-	many	TRBJ1-1	TGTGCCAGCAGTCGCACTGAAGCTTTCTTT	CASSRTEAFF
TRBV6-5	TRBD1	many	TRBJ2-7	TGTGCCAGCAGTTACTTGGGACAGCTTTACGAGCAGTACTTC	CASSYLGQLYEQYF
TRBV10-3	TRBD1	many	TRBJ1-1	TGTGCCATCAGTGGACAGGGGGGGATGAACACTGAAGCTTTCTTT	CAISGQGGMNTEAFF
TRBV7-9	-	many	TRBJ2-5	TGTGCCAGCAGCTTAAGGGCCCAAGAGACCCAGTACTTC	CASSLRAQETQYF
TRBV28	-	many	TRBJ2-5	TGTGCCAGCAGTTTTGAGGGAAAACCCCAAGAGACCCAGTACTTC	CASSFEGKPQETQYF
TRBV11-2	-	many	TRBJ2-7	TGTGCCAGCAGCTTAAATCGACAGTACGAGCAGTACTTC	CASSLNRQYEQYF
TRBV19	-	-	TRBJ2-2	TGTGCCAGTAGTATAATGGGGGGTAGTTTCCTCGGGGAGCTGTTTTTT	CASSIMGGSFLGELFF
TRBV4-1	-	many	TRBJ1-6	TGCGCCAGCAGCCAAGCCCGAAATTCACCCCTCCACTTT	CASSQARNSPLHF
TRBV10-3	-	many	TRBJ2-5	TGTGCCATCGCCCCTGGAAGGGAAGAGACCCAGTACTTC	CAIAPGREETQYF
TRBV6-5	-	many	TRBJ1-1	TGTGCCAGCAGTTACTCATTGAGACAAGGCTCCACTGAAGCTTTCTTT	CASSYSLRQGSTEAFF
TRBV14	TRBD1	many	TRBJ1-2	TGTGCCAGCAGCCAAGTGGGACAGACACCCGCGGCTAATGGCTACACCTTC	CASSQVGQTPAANGYTF
TRBV2	-	many	TRBJ1-6	TGTGCCAGCAGCGTCTGGGTGGAAAATTCACCCCTCCACTTT	CASSVWVENSPLHF